This T cell receptor (beta chain) was captured in a study of OX40 agonist ivuxolimab in advanced cancers. Whole-study results and caveats: In CD8+ T cells, expanded clones were on average more numerous than in CD4+.

This CDR3 has 16 amino acids. Deletions cut 1 base from V and 5 bases from J, with 15 bases between. CDR1 MGHRA and CDR2 YSYEKL come from the germline V gene. The assay was immunoSEQ multiplex PCR, and TCRdb's table has in-frame clones only and misses some. The repertoire holds 70,000 or so clones, with roughly 80% as singletons. For this clone: Its cognate antigen is unknown.

The TCR was taken from an adult with an advanced solid tumor such as melanoma, head and neck, liver or kidney cancer. The source material was CD4+ or CD8+ T cells sorted from blood, sampled in a trial of the OX40 agonist ivuxolimab. The genes are TRBV4-1 and TRBJ2-1, with a possible D match to TRBD2 (5 bases). The CDR3 region has the DNA TGCGCCAGCAGCCAAGTCCCCCCGAGGGTCGACAATGAGCAGTTCTTC. Protein product: CASSQVPPRVDNEQFF.